These 31 T cell receptor beta chains originate from one sample sequenced in a study of CD8 T cells in Susac syndrome. Random hexamers primed reverse transcription of about 0.45 to 1 ug RNA. TCRdb recomputed calls from the immunoSEQ multiplex PCR reads with MiXCR, one row per CDR3 protein. The sample lists some 300,000 distinct CDR3 sequences; approximately 85% were seen once. Sequencing was performed on CD8+ T cells from PBMCs. These receptors all stem from a human donor with multiple sclerosis.

The chain recombines TRBV7-9 with TRBJ1-2; no definite D call. V was shortened by 3 bases and J by 3 bases, with 14 bases between the two germline ends. The CDR3 loop spans 15 amino acids. Per the germline V gene, CDR1 is SEHNR and CDR2 is FQNEAQ (reference sequence). CDR3 residues: CASSFGEVNYYGYTF. CDR3 sequence (DNA): TGTGCCAGCAGCTTTGGCGAGGTCAACTACTATGGCTACACCTTC.

This rearrangement joins TRBV21-1 to TRBJ2-6; the table names TRBD2, a call not compared with the DNA. TRBV21-1 is a pseudogene. The CDR3 has 15 amino acids. The CDR3 nucleotides read TGTGCCAGCAGCCCGGGGAGGACTGGGGCCAACGTCCTGACTTTC. It specifies CASSPGRTGANVLTF.

The chain carries TRBV6-2 or TRBV6-3 and TRBJ2-1; 8 nucleotides agree with TRBD2. V trimming: 6 bases; J trimming: 9 bases; junction bases outside the gene matches: 19. Germline assignment: CDR1 MNHEY and CDR2 SVGEGT. The CDR3 spans 17 residues. In nucleotides, the CDR3 is TGTGCCAGCAGCCGAGCCATCCCGGGACTAGAGGACGGTGAGCAGTTCTTC. As protein: CASSRAIPGLEDGEQFF.

This clonotype was observed a few times. The genes are TRBV6-1 and TRBJ1-2, with no clear D. CDR3 length: 13 residues. Trimming took off 6 bases at V and 2 bases at J, with 10 bases between the two ends. Per the germline V gene, CDR1 is MNHNS and CDR2 is SASEGT. CDR3 sequence reads: CASSHDTNYGYTF. Here the CDR3 DNA reads TGTGCCAGCAGCCATGACACAAACTATGGCTACACCTTC.

V usage is TRBV10-3 and J usage is TRBJ1-1; TRBD1 matches at 9 bases. The CDR3 is made up of 16 amino acids. V trimming: 4 bases; J trimming: 1 base; junction bases outside the gene matches: 7. Germline V gives CDR1 ENHRY, CDR2 SYGVKD. CDR3 amino acids: CAISGQQGAWNTEAFF. The CDR3 DNA sequence: TGTGCCATCAGTGGCCAACAGGGGGCCTGGAACACTGAAGCTTTCTTT.

The chain has TRBV3-1 and TRBJ2-7; 9 bases agree with TRBD2. CDR3 size: 17 residues. The V gene end was trimmed by 1 base and the J gene end by 5 bases; junction bases not matched to a gene: 12. Looked up from germline, CDR1 is LGHDT and CDR2 is YNNKEL (reference sequence). CDR3 residues: CASSQGPWVAGAHEQYF. The CDR3 DNA reads TGTGCCAGCAGCCAAGGGCCGTGGGTAGCGGGAGCGCACGAGCAGTACTTC.

This chain joins TRBV9 and TRBJ2-1; no reliable D call. V was clipped by 0 bases and J by 8 bases, with 15 bases between them. Germline V gene lookup returns CDR1 SGDLS and CDR2 YYNGEE. The CDR3 is 15 amino acids. The CDR3 loop is CASSVGPEILYEQFF. CDR3 DNA: TGTGCCAGCAGCGTAGGGCCAGAGATCTTGTATGAGCAGTTCTTC.

This clonotype has a single count. This chain connects TRBV24-1 to TRBJ2-5; 8 positions agree with TRBD1. CDR1 and CDR2 (germline): KGHDR, SFDVKD. The J segment lost 2 bases and the V segment lost 7 bases, leaving 11 bases of the junction unmatched. This CDR3 is built from 16 residues. CDR3 region: CATSPPDRGSQETQYF. In nucleotides, the CDR3 is TGTGCCACCAGCCCCCCCGACAGGGGCTCACAAGAGACCCAGTACTTC.

This clonotype was detected only once. The chain joins TRBV24-1 to TRBJ2-7; no clear D. Germline V lookup: CDR1 KGHDR, CDR2 SFDVKD. This CDR3 has 16 amino acids. V lost 1 base and J 2 bases, leaving 14 bases between the germline ends. CDR3 amino acids: CATSDLTGPGTYEQYF. The CDR3 DNA is TGTGCCACCAGTGATTTAACCGGGCCTGGGACCTACGAGCAGTACTTC.

V and J are TRBV5-4 and TRBJ2-3; D may correspond to TRBD1 or TRBD2 (5 bases each). V was shortened by 6 bases and J by 0 bases, with 11 bases between the two germline ends. CDR3 size: 14 residues. The germline CDR1 and CDR2 sequences are SGHNT and YYREEE (reference sequence). The DNA of the CDR3 is TGTGCCAGCAACCGGGACCGTAGCACAGATACGCAGTATTTT. Its translation: CASNRDRSTDTQYF.

The chain has TRBV5-6 and TRBJ1-1; TRBD1 might be the D (5 bases). V lost 0 bases and J lost 1, with 10 bases in between. Per germline, CDR1 SGHDT and CDR2 YYEEEE. This CDR3 comprises 15 residues. In DNA form, the CDR3 reads TGTGCCAGCAGCTTGGTAAAAGGGACGAACACTGAAGCTTTCTTT. Translated: CASSLVKGTNTEAFF.

The CDR3 DNA reads TGTGCCAGTAGTAGCCGGGACGGGGGCTCTGGAAACACCATATATTTT. This codes for CASSSRDGGSGNTIYF. V usage is TRBV19 and J usage is TRBJ1-3; D may be TRBD1 (5 bases). Germline loops: CDR1 LNHDA, CDR2 SQIVND (reference sequence). V was trimmed by 4 bases and J by 0 bases, leaving 13 bases between them. The CDR3 is 16 amino acids.

This clonotype was detected only a few times. J is TRBJ1-1 and V is TRBV11-3; 7 bases map to TRBD1. CDR3 length equals 13 residues. Unmatched junction bases numbered 0, after V lost 4 bases and J lost 1 base. Germline CDR1 is SGHNT and CDR2 is YENEEA. CDR3 in amino acids: CASSWTGNTEAFF. CDR3 in DNA: TGTGCCAGCAGCTGGACAGGGAACACTGAAGCTTTCTTT.

The chain has TRBV28 and TRBJ2-7; D gene ambiguous. Germline values: CDR1 MDHEN, CDR2 SYDVKM. The CDR3 consists of 15 residues. Trimming pared 2 bases from V and 0 bases from J, leaving 11 bases between. The CDR3 is CASSLPPRTSYEQYF. CDR3 coding DNA: TGTGCCAGCAGTTTACCGCCCCGGACCTCCTACGAGCAGTACTTC. Filled out from reference TRBV28 and TRBJ2-7, the complete variable domain reads DVKVTQSSRYLVKRTGEKVFLECVQDMDHENMFWYRQDPGLGLRLIYFSYDVKMKEKGDIPEGYSVSREKKERFSLILESASTNQTSMYLCASSLPPRTSYEQYFGPGTRLTVT.

CDR3 sequence: CASSLSATNYGYTF. The CDR3 DNA is TGTGCCAGCAGTTTAAGTGCCACTAACTATGGCTACACCTTC. The chain combines TRBV28 with TRBJ1-2; D not certain. The germline gives CDR1 MDHEN, CDR2 SYDVKM. The CDR3 contains 14 residues. V was shortened by 2 bases and J by 0 bases, with 7 bases between the two germline ends.

The gene calls are TRBV14 and TRBJ2-2; possibly TRBD1 for D (6 bases). CDR1 SGHDN and CDR2 FVKESK come from the germline V gene. The CDR3 consists of 15 residues. V lost 1 base, J lost 4 bases, and 10 bases lay in between. Written as DNA, the CDR3 is TGTGCCAGCAGCCAAGTCATCAGGGGCACCGGGGAGCTGTTTTTT. Translating gives CASSQVIRGTGELFF.

The V call is TRBV6-2 or TRBV6-3, the J call TRBJ1-5, with D tentatively TRBD1 (5 bases). Germline V gives CDR1 MNHEY, CDR2 SVGEGT. The V end was cut by 0 bases, the J end by 4 bases, with 19 bases between. The CDR3 sequence is 18 residues long. The CDR3 protein is CASSYSRAAGPSNQPQHF. The CDR3 nucleotides are TGTGCCAGCAGTTACTCGAGGGCAGCAGGGCCCTCTAATCAGCCCCAGCATTTT.

The chain combines TRBV2 with TRBJ2-1; 12 bases fit TRBD2. Unmatched junction bases numbered 7, after V lost 5 bases and J lost 2 bases. This CDR3 is 17 amino acids long. The germline CDR1 and CDR2 sequences are SNHLY and FYNNEI. CDR3: CASSHELAGGTYNEQFF. The DNA for the CDR3 is TGTGCCAGCAGTCATGAACTAGCGGGAGGCACCTACAATGAGCAGTTCTTC.

The rearrangement links TRBV9 to TRBJ1-6; TRBD1 agrees at 7 bases. V lost 0 bases to trimming and J lost 7 bases; unmatched junction nucleotides: 13. Germline CDR1 reads SGDLS; CDR2 reads YYNGEE. The CDR3 is 18 residues long. The chain's CDR3 is CASSVGDSGLRVNSPLHF. DNA for the CDR3: TGTGCCAGCAGCGTAGGGGACAGTGGATTACGCGTAAATTCACCCCTCCACTTT.

The chain links TRBV6-5 to TRBJ2-1, with D possibly being TRBD1 or TRBD2 (6 bases each). CDR1 is MNHEY and CDR2 is SVGAGI in the germline V gene. The length of the CDR3 is 16 residues. Trimming cost V 0 bases and J 3 bases, with 12 bases left between them. CDR3 sequence reads: CASSYSGGRGYNEQFF. The CDR3 DNA follows: TGTGCCAGCAGTTACTCGGGGGGCCGGGGCTACAATGAGCAGTTCTTC.

The chain uses TRBV11-2 and TRBJ2-1; TRBD2 matches 10 bases. The ends lost 0 bases at V and 5 bases at J; junction bases unmatched: 16. Germline CDR1 SGHAT, CDR2 FQNNGV. The CDR3 sequence is 20 residues long. In DNA form, the CDR3 reads TGTGCCAGCAGCTTAGATCCAGCGTCGGCCAGCGGGAGGGTAAACAATGAGCAGTTCTTC. Its translation is CASSLDPASASGRVNNEQFF.

The V call is TRBV5-1, the J call TRBJ1-1; no firm D call. V dropped 0 bases and J dropped 4 bases, with 10 bases sitting between them. This CDR3 is built from 14 residues. CDR1 is SGHRS and CDR2 is YFSETQ in the germline V gene. The CDR3 DNA sequence: TGCGCCAGCAGCTTGGTAGGGAAGGGCACTGAAGCTTTCTTT. This translates into CASSLVGKGTEAFF.

This chain uses TRBV27 with TRBJ2-1; 8 positions match TRBD2. Germline V lookup: CDR1 MNHEY, CDR2 SMNVEV (reference sequence). V was pared by 1 base and J by 7 bases, with 6 bases of the junction left unmatched. There are 15 residues in the CDR3. This CDR3 is CASSLWGLVLNEQFF. For the CDR3, the DNA is TGTGCCAGCAGTTTATGGGGACTAGTCTTGAATGAGCAGTTCTTC.

This chain joins TRBV9 and TRBJ2-5; 8 bases match TRBD1. V dropped 4 bases and J dropped 7; count of bases not matched to a gene: 6. This CDR3 has 13 residues. Germline-derived CDR1 and CDR2 are SGDLS and YYNGEE. CDR3 in DNA: TGTGCCAGCAGCCCGACAGGGGCCGGGACCCAGTACTTC. Its translation: CASSPTGAGTQYF.

The rearrangement links TRBV15 to TRBJ2-7; D remains unclear. V was pared by 0 bases and J by 0 bases, with 12 bases between. The V gene's germline CDR1 is LNHNV and CDR2 YYDKDF (reference sequence). This CDR3 spans 16 amino acids. The CDR3 region is CATSRDLGWSSYEQYF. In nucleotides, the CDR3 is TGTGCCACCAGCAGAGATCTTGGCTGGAGCTCCTACGAGCAGTACTTC.

The chain uses TRBV5-4 and TRBJ2-3; 10 bases are a match to TRBD2. Germline values: CDR1 SGHNT, CDR2 YYREEE (reference sequence). The CDR3 runs 16 residues. J was trimmed by 3 bases and V by 2 bases; bases with no gene match: 6. The CDR3 DNA follows: TGTGCCAGCAGCTTCGAAGGACTAGCGGAGACAGATACGCAGTATTTT. Amino acids: CASSFEGLAETDTQYF.

In this sample, this clonotype turned up once. J is TRBJ2-2 and V is TRBV20-1; unclear D gene. CDR3 length equals 11 residues. The V end lost 0 bases, the J end lost 6 bases, and 2 bases lay between the germline ends. Germline V lookup: CDR1 DFQATT, CDR2 SNEGSKA (reference sequence). The DNA for the CDR3 is TGCAGTGCTAGAGATGCCGGGGAGCTGTTTTTT. Its protein is CSARDAGELFF.

The genes are TRBV29-1 and TRBJ2-7; D may match TRBD1 or TRBD2 (5 bases each). This CDR3 is built from 13 residues. The germline V gene has CDR1 SQVTM and CDR2 ANQGSEA. Trimming took 3 bases from V and 0 from J, leaving 9 bases between them. The CDR3 loop reads CSVEDGTSYEQYF. As DNA, the CDR3 is TGCAGCGTTGAGGACGGGACCTCCTACGAGCAGTACTTC.

In this sample, this clonotype turned up a few times. The chain carries TRBV5-6 and TRBJ2-7, with a weak D call TRBD1 (6 bases). This CDR3 contains 15 residues. Germline loops: CDR1 SGHDT, CDR2 YYEEEE. Trimming removed 2 bases at V and 2 bases at J, with 14 bases between. The CDR3 DNA reads TGTGCCAGCAGCTTATCTTGGGACAACACCTACGAGCAGTACTTC. This encodes CASSLSWDNTYEQYF.

J is TRBJ2-7 and V is TRBV5-1, with 8 bases aligning to TRBD2. The CDR3 is 17 residues long. V shed 2 bases, J shed 5 bases, and the junction held 15 bases outside the gene matches. Germline CDR1 is SGHRS and CDR2 is YFSETQ. The CDR3 loop reads CASSFGLARPRRDEQYF. The CDR3 region has the DNA TGCGCCAGCAGCTTCGGACTAGCCAGGCCCCGACGGGACGAGCAGTACTTC.

This rearrangement joins TRBV10-3 to TRBJ2-7, with D possibly matching TRBD1 (5 bases). CDR3 length: 15 amino acids. Germline CDR1 and CDR2: ENHRY and SYGVKD. Trimming stripped 6 bases from V and 0 bases from J, with 15 bases between. The CDR3, as DNA: TGTGCCATCAGCAAGGACACCCTGAGCTCCTACGAGCAGTACTTC. Translating it yields CAISKDTLSSYEQYF.